The clone carrying this T cell receptor beta chain was seen once. Its antigen is unidentified. The data originate from a study of siplizumab effects on memory and regulatory T cells. Study-wide results and limits: Just a small share of alloreactive clones was traced back to unstimulated subsets. Researchers did not confirm the suppressive function of proliferating Tregs from siplizumab cultures. Naive T cells seemed more diverse than memory cells; they also seemed major alloresponse contributors. Siplizumab gave mappable alloreactive CD4+ clones an average Treg-derived fraction of approximately 69%, against 25% to 30% in controls.

V was trimmed by 4 bases and J by 8 bases, leaving 15 bases between them. Germline V lookup: CDR1 SGHNT, CDR2 YYREEE (reference sequence). The CDR3 length is 13 residues. The table came from immunoSEQ multiplex PCR; TCRdb's copy has only in-frame clones and leaves some out. The sample consists of 94,000 or so clones, around 97% of them appearing once. The chain carries TRBV5-4 and TRBJ1-2; D gene ambiguous. The sequence came from a human donor in good health. Sequencing was carried out using naive CD4+ T cells sorted from blood. CDR3 DNA sequence: TGTGCCAGCAGCGGCCCAGTTAGTAAAGGCTACACCTTC. Translating it yields CASSGPVSKGYTF.